Sequencing of this T cell receptor beta chain was carried out in a study of blood T cell repertoires in COVID-19. On the study more broadly: Material from acute and convalescent COVID-19 was sourced from the United States, Italy and Spain. In each case, the material was cDNA or gDNA derived from T cells, B-cell-depleted T cells, or PBMCs.

V was trimmed by 0 bases and J by 0 bases, leaving 21 bases between them. CDR1 is LGHDT, CDR2 YNNKEL, per germline (reference sequence). CDR3 length: 21 residues. Authors' processing steps: Amplification from reference gene primers served as the basis for estimated nucleated cell counts. The assay was immunoSEQ multiplex PCR, and TCRdb's table has in-frame clones only and misses some. The DNA was the basis for D and trimming; V, J and clone size are from that table. The profile shows about 250,000 clones, about 79% of them singletons. This chain links TRBV3-1 (or the pseudogene TRBV3-2) with TRBJ2-6; tentative D call: TRBD1 (6 bases). The source is an elderly man with acute or convalescent COVID-19. The sequenced sample was peripheral blood. The chain's CDR3 is CASSQDEGTSRTPSGANVLTF. In nucleotides, the CDR3 is TGTGCCAGCAGCCAAGACGAAGGGACATCACGAACCCCCTCTGGGGCCAACGTCCTGACTTTC.